The 10 T cell receptor beta chains listed next were all sequenced from one sample in a study of cytomegalovirus exposure and HLA in healthy donors. PCR used 60 Vbeta primers and 13 Jbeta primers. The method was immunoSEQ multiplex PCR; TCRdb's version includes in-frame clones alone and lacks a portion of them. The sample has more than 65,000 clones; around three quarters are singletons. What was sequenced was PBMCs. The receptor set was obtained from a middle-aged woman in good health and CMV-seropositive.

The V gene is TRBV6-1, the J gene TRBJ2-7, with D possibly being TRBD1 (5 bases). From germline, CDR1 is MNHNS and CDR2 SASEGT. The V end lost 2 bases, the J end lost 3 bases, and 11 bases lay between the germline ends. The CDR3 spans 14 residues. CDR3 nucleotides: TGTGCCAGCAGTGAATACGACAGCATCTACGAGCAGTACTTC. It is translated as CASSEYDSIYEQYF.

This chain links TRBV10-3 with TRBJ2-5; 9 bases fit TRBD2. This CDR3 is 13 amino acids long. Germline V gene lookup returns CDR1 ENHRY and CDR2 SYGVKD. J was trimmed by 5 bases and V by 8 bases; bases with no gene match: 6. In DNA form, the CDR3 reads TGTGCCATCGGGCGGGGGGGGCAGGAGACCCAGTACTTC. It codes for CAIGRGGQETQYF.

The chain joins TRBV2 to TRBJ1-1; perhaps TRBD1 as D (5 bases). Per the germline V gene, CDR1 is SNHLY and CDR2 is FYNNEI. Deletions cut 3 bases from V and 4 bases from J, with 15 bases between. The CDR3 sequence is 15 residues long. CDR3 sequence reads: CASSEDGAVGTEAFF. CDR3 nucleotides: TGTGCCAGCAGTGAGGATGGGGCAGTAGGCACTGAAGCTTTCTTT.

The chain recombines TRBV28 with TRBJ2-1, with 14 bases lining up with TRBD2. The trim removed 4 bases at V and 0 bases at J, leaving 5 bases unmatched. This CDR3 comprises 18 residues. CDR1 is MDHEN, CDR2 SYDVKM, per germline. The CDR3 sequence: CASSSGLAGGGSYNEQFF. The CDR3 nucleotides are TGTGCCAGCAGTTCCGGACTAGCGGGAGGAGGCTCCTACAATGAGCAGTTCTTC.

The V and J genes are TRBV5-1 and TRBJ2-7; 7 bases are a match to TRBD1. V trimming: 4 bases; J trimming: 5 bases; junction bases outside the gene matches: 9. Germline CDR1 and CDR2: SGHRS and YFSETQ. The CDR3 has 14 residues. The CDR3 DNA sequence: TGCGCCAGCAGCATACAGGGGACGGGGAACGAGCAGTACTTC. This encodes CASSIQGTGNEQYF.

The chain has TRBV29-1 and TRBJ2-3; TRBD1 might be the D (5 bases). V lost 4 bases to trimming and J lost 4 bases, with 9 bases between them. This CDR3 is 12 amino acids long. Germline V gene sequence: CDR1 SQVTM, CDR2 ANQGSEA. The CDR3 DNA follows: TGCAGCGTTGCTAGGGGATCAGATACGCAGTATTTT. Amino acid sequence: CSVARGSDTQYF.

This clone was observed a handful of times. The chain uses TRBV4-2 and TRBJ2-7; 9 bases are shared with TRBD2. Germline V gene sequence: CDR1 LGHNA, CDR2 YNFKEQ. The CDR3 spans 18 residues. V lost 0 bases to trimming and J lost 5 bases; unmatched junction nucleotides: 14. CDR3 protein: CASSQDHHEAGGINEQYF. The CDR3, as DNA: TGTGCCAGCAGCCAAGATCATCACGAAGCGGGGGGCATCAACGAGCAGTACTTC.

This clone was seen once. This chain links TRBV6-5 with TRBJ1-2; TRBD1 matches 9 bases. CDR1 is MNHEY and CDR2 is SVGAGI in the germline V gene. Trimming removed 5 bases from V and 6 bases from J; junction bases left unmatched: 7. The CDR3 contains 14 residues. The CDR3 DNA is TGTGCCAGCAGTATTTCCGGACAGGGGCATGGCTACACCTTC. The encoded protein is CASSISGQGHGYTF.

This chain joins TRBV7-6 and TRBJ2-5; the D is unclear. Trimming took off 5 bases at V and 1 base at J, with 8 bases between the two ends. This CDR3 has 13 amino acids. Per germline, CDR1 SGHVS and CDR2 FNYEAQ. CDR3 sequence: CASSQRGQETQYF. DNA of the CDR3: TGTGCCAGCAGCCAACGCGGCCAAGAGACCCAGTACTTC.

The chain has TRBV28 and TRBJ1-1; no reliable D call. Trimming pared 4 bases from V and 7 bases from J, leaving 16 bases between. The CDR3 contains 14 residues. Germline lookup yields CDR1 MDHEN and CDR2 SYDVKM. DNA for the CDR3: TGTGCCAGCAGTTCTCCGAGTTTGGGCTTTGAAGCTTTCTTT. Amino acid sequence: CASSSPSLGFEAFF.